Following are 30 T cell receptor beta chains from one sample sequenced in a study of Tregs in tolerant kidney transplant recipients. Assay used: immunoSEQ multiplex PCR; TCRdb lists only in-frame clones, some missing. The table includes approximately 8,700 clones, about 44% detected once. These receptors' antigens are unknown. The specimen was CD4+ T cells from blood cultured with allogeneic cells. These TCRs come from a human donor in good health.

This clone was recorded a few times. The V gene is TRBV7-9, the J gene TRBJ1-2; 8 bases fit TRBD1. V was pared by 5 bases and J by 0 bases, with 8 bases of the junction left unmatched. The CDR3 length is 16 residues. Germline V CDR1 and CDR2: SEHNR, FQNEAQ (reference sequence). The CDR3: CASSRGGQEANYGYTF. The CDR3 bases are TGTGCCAGCAGCCGGGGGGGACAGGAGGCTAACTATGGCTACACCTTC. Using reference TRBV7-9 and TRBJ1-2 for the parts outside the CDR3, the full variable domain is DTGVSQNPRHKITKRGQNVTFRCDPISEHNRLYWYRQTLGQGPEFLTYFQNEAQLEKSRLLSDRFSAERPKGSFSTLEIQRTEQGDSAMYLCASSRGGQEANYGYTFGSGTRLTVV.

This chain joins TRBV2 and TRBJ1-3; no definite D call. CDR1 and CDR2 (germline): SNHLY, FYNNEI. CDR3 size: 18 residues. The ends were cut back, 6 bases at V and 2 bases at J, with 23 bases in the middle. CDR3 sequence: CASSRAPLTGRAGNTIYF. The DNA for the CDR3 is TGTGCCAGCAGCCGCGCGCCGCTGACGGGAAGGGCTGGAAACACCATATATTTT.

J is TRBJ1-5 and V is TRBV6-5, with 10 bases fitting TRBD1. The V gene end was trimmed by 4 bases and the J gene end by 7 bases; junction bases not matched to a gene: 4. Germline-derived CDR1 and CDR2 are MNHEY and SVGAGI. CDR3 length: 14 amino acids. The DNA for the CDR3 is TGTGCCAGCAGTTTTGGACAGGGGGGACAGCCCCAGCATTTT. It specifies CASSFGQGGQPQHF.

This clone was seen only a few times. The chain combines TRBV6-1 with TRBJ1-5, with D hard to call. Germline V lookup: CDR1 MNHNS, CDR2 SASEGT. V lost 6 bases to trimming and J lost 1 base, with 10 bases between them. This CDR3 has 14 residues. Here the CDR3 reads CASSAGGSNQPQHF. The CDR3 DNA sequence: TGTGCCAGCAGCGCCGGAGGGAGCAATCAGCCCCAGCATTTT.

This clone is judged medium-sized. In DNA form, the CDR3 reads TGTGCTAGTGGGCCCCCTGAGGAGACCCAGTACTTC. It codes for CASGPPEETQYF. V gene TRBV12-5 combines with J gene TRBJ2-5; D is unclear. Germline loops: CDR1 LGHNT, CDR2 FRNRAP. The V end lost 6 bases, the J end lost 5 bases, and 10 bases lay between the germline ends. CDR3 length: 12 residues.

This chain joins TRBV4-1 and TRBJ2-7, with D tentatively TRBD1 (6 bases). Trimming removed 4 bases at V and 3 bases at J, with 10 bases between. Germline CDR1 is MGHRA and CDR2 is YSYEKL. This CDR3 contains 13 residues. The CDR3 spells CASSRGPSYEQYF. The CDR3, as DNA: TGCGCCAGCAGCCGGGGGCCTAGCTACGAGCAGTACTTC.

This CDR3 is CASTRSGRDTGELFF. The CDR3 coding sequence is TGTGCCAGCACCCGTAGCGGGAGAGACACCGGGGAGCTGTTTTTT. The chain uses TRBV6-5 and TRBJ2-2, with 9 bases lining up with TRBD2. The CDR3 extends over 15 amino acids. The J segment lost 3 bases and the V segment lost 7 bases, leaving 6 bases of the junction unmatched. Germline CDR1 MNHEY, CDR2 SVGAGI.

This clone came up a few times. The chain is built from TRBV13 and TRBJ2-1, with D possibly being TRBD2 (6 bases). V was shortened by 4 bases and J by 0 bases, with 16 bases between the two germline ends. The CDR3 spans 17 residues. Germline lookup yields CDR1 PRHDT and CDR2 FYEKMQ (reference sequence). The CDR3 region has the DNA TGTGCCAGCAGCTCACGACTGGGGGACTTCTCCTACAATGAGCAGTTCTTC. Residues: CASSSRLGDFSYNEQFF.

This chain joins TRBV4-2 and TRBJ1-2; D not resolved. The CDR3 consists of 14 residues. From germline, CDR1 is LGHNA and CDR2 YNFKEQ. V was clipped by 1 base and J by 4 bases, with 10 bases between them. This CDR3 is CASSQVERIYGYTF. CDR3 nucleotides: TGTGCCAGCAGCCAAGTTGAACGGATCTATGGCTACACCTTC.

In its sample, this clone was seen a few times. The V and J genes are TRBV7-2 and TRBJ2-1; 7 positions match TRBD2. This CDR3 comprises 12 residues. Germline CDR1 SGHTA, CDR2 FQGNSA. With V trimmed by 7 bases and J by 6 bases, 3 bases remained unmatched. The CDR3 sequence is CASKRGRNEQFF. CDR3 coding DNA: TGTGCCAGCAAGCGGGGCCGCAATGAGCAGTTCTTC. The entire variable domain, with the rest obtained from reference TRBV7-2 and TRBJ2-1, is as follows: GAGVSQSPSNKVTEKGKDVELRCDPISGHTALYWYRQSLGQGLEFLIYFQGNSAPDKSGLPSDRFSAERTGGSVSTLTIQRTQQEDSAVYLCASKRGRNEQFFGPGTRLTVL.

The rearrangement uses TRBV6-5 and TRBJ2-3, with 8 positions matching TRBD2. The CDR3 has 13 amino acids. The V gene's germline CDR1 is MNHEY and CDR2 SVGAGI. V trimming: 6 bases; J trimming: 6 bases; junction bases outside the gene matches: 5. This CDR3 reads CASREPGGDTQYF. The CDR3 region has the DNA TGTGCCAGCAGAGAACCGGGGGGGGATACGCAGTATTTT.

By proportion, this clone is medium-sized. The DNA for the CDR3 is TGTGCCAGTAGTATAGATCCCCGGATGAACACTGAAGCTTTCTTT. Protein product: CASSIDPRMNTEAFF. V is TRBV19 and J is TRBJ1-1; no clear D. Trimming took off 0 bases at V and 0 bases at J, with 8 bases between the two ends. CDR1 is LNHDA, CDR2 SQIVND, per germline (reference sequence). The CDR3 spans 15 residues.

In its sample, this clone was seen a few times. The chain carries TRBV5-1 and TRBJ2-5; D gene unclear. Trimming took off 0 bases at V and 1 base at J, with 10 bases between the two ends. CDR3 length: 15 residues. CDR1 is SGHRS, CDR2 YFSETQ, per germline. CDR3 region: CASSLGVWGQETQYF. The CDR3 DNA is TGCGCCAGCAGCTTGGGGGTTTGGGGCCAAGAGACCCAGTACTTC.

This clone was counted only a few times. The J gene is TRBJ2-2, the V gene TRBV28, with 8 bases aligning to TRBD2. CDR3 length equals 15 residues. With 6 bases clipped from V and 5 bases from J, the junction kept 8 bases outside the gene matches. Germline V gene data show CDR1 as MDHEN and CDR2 as SYDVKM. CDR3 protein: CASSPGGGRTGELFF. The CDR3 nucleotides read TGTGCCAGCAGCCCGGGCGGGGGGCGGACCGGGGAGCTGTTTTTT.

The rearrangement links TRBV9 to TRBJ2-1; D perhaps matches TRBD2 (5 bases). This CDR3 comprises 15 residues. Germline V lookup: CDR1 SGDLS, CDR2 YYNGEE. V lost 4 bases and J lost 6, with 17 bases in between. The CDR3 here is CASSQSRALGNEQFF. The CDR3 nucleotides read TGTGCCAGCAGCCAGTCGAGGGCCCTCGGCAATGAGCAGTTCTTC.

The rearrangement uses TRBV18 and TRBJ2-7; D unclear. Trimming took 3 bases from V and 2 from J, leaving 14 bases between them. The CDR3 is made up of 15 amino acids. Germline lookup yields CDR1 KGHSH and CDR2 LQKENI. Written as DNA, the CDR3 is TGTGCCAGCTCACCCCTAACATCGGTCACCTACGAGCAGTACTTC. This translates into CASSPLTSVTYEQYF.

This clone is medium-sized (0.01 to 0.1%). The J gene is TRBJ2-5, the V gene TRBV2; D tentatively reads TRBD1 or TRBD2 (6 bases each). The CDR3 spans 15 residues. CDR1 and CDR2 (germline): SNHLY, FYNNEI. Trimming shortened V by 3 bases and J by 5 bases, and 16 bases separated the two germline ends. The chain's CDR3 is CASSDKGGPPETQYF. The CDR3 nucleotides read TGTGCCAGCAGTGATAAGGGGGGACCTCCTGAGACCCAGTACTTC.

This clone was detected a few times. The rearrangement links TRBV20-1 to TRBJ2-5; D not resolved. The CDR3 contains 11 residues. Trimming took off 8 bases at V and 0 bases at J, with 7 bases between the two ends. Per the germline V gene, CDR1 is DFQATT and CDR2 is SNEGSKA (reference sequence). The CDR3 DNA sequence: TGCAGTTCACAACACCAAGAGACCCAGTACTTC. Amino acid sequence: CSSQHQETQYF.

Only a few counts were recorded for this clone. The gene calls are TRBV5-1 and TRBJ2-7; 9 nucleotides agree with TRBD1. CDR3 size: 15 residues. Germline CDR1 is SGHRS and CDR2 is YFSETQ. The V gene end was trimmed by 2 bases and the J gene end by 3 bases; junction bases not matched to a gene: 6. CDR3 amino acids: CASSFPGQGLYEQYF. The CDR3 region has the DNA TGCGCCAGCAGCTTCCCGGGACAGGGCCTCTACGAGCAGTACTTC.

The chain has TRBV7-2 and TRBJ2-1; 12 bases line up with TRBD2. Trimming cost V 6 bases and J 12 bases; bases outside gene matches: 12. In germline, CDR1 is SGHTA, CDR2 FQGNSA. The CDR3 sequence is 15 residues long. This CDR3 reads CASREPGLAGGRQFF. CDR3 DNA: TGTGCCAGCAGGGAACCGGGACTAGCGGGTGGGCGGCAGTTCTTC.

The chain couples TRBV19 to TRBJ1-3, with TRBD1 matching over 7 bases. The V gene's germline CDR1 is LNHDA and CDR2 SQIVND (reference sequence). This CDR3 region has 17 residues. V was clipped by 3 bases and J by 2 bases; unmatched bases: 10. CDR3 nucleotide sequence: TGTGCCAGTAGTATCATTGGCCAGGGGGTAGCTGGAAACACCATATATTTT. Translation: CASSIIGQGVAGNTIYF.

This chain uses TRBV6-5 with TRBJ2-3; possibly TRBD2 for D (6 bases). Per the germline V gene, CDR1 is MNHEY and CDR2 is SVGAGI. CDR3 length: 13 amino acids. The ends were cut back, 6 bases at V and 10 bases at J, with 17 bases in the middle. The CDR3 loop reads CASRQTSPTPQYF. The CDR3 coding sequence is TGTGCCAGCAGGCAGACTAGTCCGACCCCGCAGTATTTT.

V usage is TRBV7-9 and J usage is TRBJ1-2; 8 nucleotides line up with TRBD1. Trimming cost V 5 bases and J 6 bases; bases outside gene matches: 5. The CDR3 extends over 13 amino acids. CDR1 and CDR2 (germline): SEHNR, FQNEAQ (reference sequence). CDR3 loop: CASSPQTGDGYTF. Written as DNA, the CDR3 is TGTGCCAGCAGCCCTCAGACAGGGGATGGCTACACCTTC.

The V call is TRBV27, the J call TRBJ2-2, with D perhaps TRBD2 (5 bases). Germline V lookup: CDR1 MNHEY, CDR2 SMNVEV (reference sequence). CDR3 length: 14 residues. The V end was cut by 5 bases, the J end by 6 bases, with 13 bases between. For the CDR3, the DNA is TGTGCCAGCAGTACCACTAGTGGGTCCGGGGAGCTGTTTTTT. Its protein is CASSTTSGSGELFF.

The chain recombines TRBV11-1 with TRBJ2-1, with D tentatively TRBD2 (5 bases). The length of the CDR3 is 14 residues. Germline V gene sequence: CDR1 SGHAT, CDR2 FQDESV (reference sequence). The V and J ends lost 3 bases and 9 bases respectively, with 15 bases between them. Here the CDR3 DNA reads TGTGCCAGCAGCTTTTCAGGCCTTGGAGGTGAGCAGTTCTTC. It codes for CASSFSGLGGEQFF.

This clone was recorded many times. V usage is TRBV4-1 and J usage is TRBJ1-4, with no clear D. CDR1 is MGHRA, CDR2 YSYEKL, per germline. V was clipped by 1 base and J by 4 bases, with 13 bases between them. This CDR3 comprises 16 residues. The CDR3 protein is CASSQVKGSDNEKLFF. Written as DNA, the CDR3 is TGCGCCAGCAGCCAAGTTAAGGGATCCGATAATGAAAAACTGTTTTTT.

V is TRBV29-1 and J is TRBJ1-1, with D possibly being TRBD1 (5 bases). CDR3 length equals 11 residues. Looked up from germline, CDR1 is SQVTM and CDR2 is ANQGSEA. V shed 5 bases and J shed 3 bases, with 7 bases lying between them. CDR3 DNA: TGCAGCGTTCTAGGGGACACTGAAGCTTTCTTT. Translated, it gives CSVLGDTEAFF. Drawing the rest from reference TRBV29-1 and TRBJ1-1, the complete variable domain is SAVISQKPSRDICQRGTSLTIQCQVDSQVTMMFWYRQQPGQSLTLIATANQGSEATYESGFVIDKFPISRPNLTFSTLTVSNMSPEDSSIYLCSVLGDTEAFFGQGTRLTVV.

The chain joins TRBV7-2 to TRBJ2-5; 14 bases fit TRBD2. CDR1 is SGHTA, CDR2 FQGNSA, per germline. CDR3 size: 16 residues. The V segment lost 5 bases and the J segment 4 bases; nucleotides outside the gene matches: 6. CDR3 in amino acids: CASSPRLAGGRETQYF. Written as DNA, the CDR3 is TGTGCCAGCAGCCCCCGACTAGCGGGGGGGAGAGAGACCCAGTACTTC. The whole variable domain, filled in from reference TRBV7-2 and TRBJ2-5, reads GAGVSQSPSNKVTEKGKDVELRCDPISGHTALYWYRQSLGQGLEFLIYFQGNSAPDKSGLPSDRFSAERTGGSVSTLTIQRTQQEDSAVYLCASSPRLAGGRETQYFGPGTRLLVL.

This clone appeared a few times. The chain carries TRBV9 and TRBJ1-1; no definite D call. The CDR3 consists of 14 residues. Looked up from germline, CDR1 is SGDLS and CDR2 is YYNGEE. The V end was cut by 2 bases, the J end by 4 bases, with 12 bases between. CDR3 in DNA: TGTGCCAGCAGCGTCGACATGTGGGGCACTGAAGCTTTCTTT. Its protein is CASSVDMWGTEAFF.

The rearrangement links TRBV2 to TRBJ2-1, with D perhaps matching TRBD1 or TRBD2 (6 bases each). Between the trimmed V and J ends, which lost 0 bases and 10 bases, there was a span of 10 bases. From germline, CDR1 is SNHLY and CDR2 FYNNEI. The CDR3 spans 13 residues. The CDR3 nucleotides are TGTGCCAGCAGTGAAGCTAAGGGGGGAGAGCAGTTCTTC. Translated: CASSEAKGGEQFF.